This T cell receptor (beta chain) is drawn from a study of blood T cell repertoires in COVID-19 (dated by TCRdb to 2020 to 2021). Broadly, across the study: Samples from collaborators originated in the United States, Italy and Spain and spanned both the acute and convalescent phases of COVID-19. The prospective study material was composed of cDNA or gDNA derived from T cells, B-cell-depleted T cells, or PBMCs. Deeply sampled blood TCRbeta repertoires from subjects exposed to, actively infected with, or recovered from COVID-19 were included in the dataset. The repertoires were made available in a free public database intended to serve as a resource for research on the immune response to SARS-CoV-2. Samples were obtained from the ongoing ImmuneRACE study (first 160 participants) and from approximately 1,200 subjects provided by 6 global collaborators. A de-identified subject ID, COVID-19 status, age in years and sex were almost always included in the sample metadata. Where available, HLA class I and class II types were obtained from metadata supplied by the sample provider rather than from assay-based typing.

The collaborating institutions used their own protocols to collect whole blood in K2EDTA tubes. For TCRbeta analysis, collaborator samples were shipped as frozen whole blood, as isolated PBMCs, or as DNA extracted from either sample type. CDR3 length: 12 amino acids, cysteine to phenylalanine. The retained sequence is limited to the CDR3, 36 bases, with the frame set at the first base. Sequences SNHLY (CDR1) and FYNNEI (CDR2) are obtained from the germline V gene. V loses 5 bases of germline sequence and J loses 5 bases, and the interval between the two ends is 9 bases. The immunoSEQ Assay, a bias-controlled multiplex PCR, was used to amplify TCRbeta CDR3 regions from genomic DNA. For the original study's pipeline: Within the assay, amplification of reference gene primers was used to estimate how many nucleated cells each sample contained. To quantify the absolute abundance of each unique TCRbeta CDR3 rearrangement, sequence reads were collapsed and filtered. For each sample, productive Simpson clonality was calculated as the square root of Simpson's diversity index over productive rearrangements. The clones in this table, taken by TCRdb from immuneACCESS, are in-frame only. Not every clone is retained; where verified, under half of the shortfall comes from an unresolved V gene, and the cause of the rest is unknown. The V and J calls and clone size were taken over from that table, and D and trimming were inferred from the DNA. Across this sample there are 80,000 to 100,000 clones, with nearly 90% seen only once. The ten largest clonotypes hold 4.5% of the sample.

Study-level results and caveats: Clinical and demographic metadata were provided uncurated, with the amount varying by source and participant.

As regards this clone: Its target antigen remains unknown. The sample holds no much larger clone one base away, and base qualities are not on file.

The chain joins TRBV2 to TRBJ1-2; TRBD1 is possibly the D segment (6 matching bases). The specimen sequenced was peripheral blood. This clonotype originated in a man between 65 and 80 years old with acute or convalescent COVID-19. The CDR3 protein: CASSTGKYGYTF. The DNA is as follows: TGTGCCAGCAGTACAGGGAAATATGGCTACACCTTC. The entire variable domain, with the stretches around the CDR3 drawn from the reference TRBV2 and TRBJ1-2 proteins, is EPEVTQTPSHQVTQMGQEVILRCVPISNHLYFYWYRQILGQKVEFLVSFYNNEISEKSEIFDDQFSVERPDGSNFTLKIRSTKLEDSAMYFCASSTGKYGYTFGSGTRLTVV.